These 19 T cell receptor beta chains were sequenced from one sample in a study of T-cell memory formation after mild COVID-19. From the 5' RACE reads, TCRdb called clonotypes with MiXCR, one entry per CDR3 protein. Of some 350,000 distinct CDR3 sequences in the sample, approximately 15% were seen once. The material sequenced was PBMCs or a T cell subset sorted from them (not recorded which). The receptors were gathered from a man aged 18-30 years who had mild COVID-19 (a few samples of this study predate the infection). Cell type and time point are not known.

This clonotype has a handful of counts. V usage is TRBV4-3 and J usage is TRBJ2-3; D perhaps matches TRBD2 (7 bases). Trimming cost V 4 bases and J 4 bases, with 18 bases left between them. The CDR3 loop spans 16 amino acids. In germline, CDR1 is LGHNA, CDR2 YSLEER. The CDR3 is CASSPLLGGAADTQYF. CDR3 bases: TGCGCCAGCAGCCCGCTTTTGGGGGGGGCTGCAGATACGCAGTATTTT.

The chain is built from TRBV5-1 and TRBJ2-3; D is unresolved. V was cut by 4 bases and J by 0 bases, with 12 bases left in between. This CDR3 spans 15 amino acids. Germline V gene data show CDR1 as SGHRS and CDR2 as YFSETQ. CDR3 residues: CASSLGRSSTDTQYF. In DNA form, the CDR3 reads TGCGCCAGCAGCCTCGGACGGAGCAGCACAGATACGCAGTATTTT.

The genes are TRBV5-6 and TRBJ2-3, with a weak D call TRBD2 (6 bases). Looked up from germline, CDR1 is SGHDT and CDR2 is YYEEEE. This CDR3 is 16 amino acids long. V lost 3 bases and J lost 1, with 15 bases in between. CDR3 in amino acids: CASSSSVALRTDTQYF. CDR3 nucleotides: TGTGCCAGCAGCTCTAGCGTAGCCCTCCGCACAGATACGCAGTATTTT.

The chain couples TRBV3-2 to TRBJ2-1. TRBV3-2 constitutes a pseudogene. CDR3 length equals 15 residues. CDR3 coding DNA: TGTGCCAGCAGCCAAAACTACAGGTCCTACAATGAGCAGTTCTTC. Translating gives CASSQNYRSYNEQFF.

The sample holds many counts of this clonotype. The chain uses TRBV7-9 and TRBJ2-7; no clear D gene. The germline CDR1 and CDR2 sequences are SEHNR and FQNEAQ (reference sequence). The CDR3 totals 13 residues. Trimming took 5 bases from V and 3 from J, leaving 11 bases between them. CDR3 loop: CASSQDQDYEQYF. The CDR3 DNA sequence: TGTGCCAGCAGCCAGGATCAGGACTACGAGCAGTACTTC.

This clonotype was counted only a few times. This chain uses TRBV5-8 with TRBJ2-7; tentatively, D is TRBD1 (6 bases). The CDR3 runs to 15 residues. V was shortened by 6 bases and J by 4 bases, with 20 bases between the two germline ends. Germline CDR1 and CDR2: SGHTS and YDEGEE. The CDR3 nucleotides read TGTGCCAGCACTTCGGAAACCGCAGGGGCTTACGAGCAGTACTTC. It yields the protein CASTSETAGAYEQYF. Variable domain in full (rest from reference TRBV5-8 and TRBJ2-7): EAGVTQSPTHLIKTRGQQATLRCSPISGHTSVYWYQQALGLGLQFLLWYDEGEERNRGNFPPRFSGRQFPNYSSELNVNALELEDSALYLCASTSETAGAYEQYFGPGTRLTVT.

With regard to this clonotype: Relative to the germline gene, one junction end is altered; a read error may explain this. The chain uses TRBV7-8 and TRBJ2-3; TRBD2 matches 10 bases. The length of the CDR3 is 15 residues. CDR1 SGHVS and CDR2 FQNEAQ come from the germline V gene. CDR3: CASIRKRGGTDTQYF. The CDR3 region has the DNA TGTGCCAGCATCCGGAAGCGGGGGGGCACGGATACGCAGTATTTT.

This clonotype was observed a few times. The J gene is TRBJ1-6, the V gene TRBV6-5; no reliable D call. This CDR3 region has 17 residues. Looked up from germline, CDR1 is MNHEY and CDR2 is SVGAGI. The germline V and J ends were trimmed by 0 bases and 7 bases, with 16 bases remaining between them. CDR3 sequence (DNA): TGTGCCAGCAGTTACTCGAGTGTGGGAGCCCCAAATTCACCCCTCCACTTT. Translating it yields CASSYSSVGAPNSPLHF.

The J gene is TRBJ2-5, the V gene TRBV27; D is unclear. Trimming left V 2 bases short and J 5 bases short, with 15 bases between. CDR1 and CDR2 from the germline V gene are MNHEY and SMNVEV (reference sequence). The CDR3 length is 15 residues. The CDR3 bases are TGTGCCAGCAGTTTAGGCCCCCGAAGCAGGGAGACCCAGTACTTC. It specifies CASSLGPRSRETQYF.

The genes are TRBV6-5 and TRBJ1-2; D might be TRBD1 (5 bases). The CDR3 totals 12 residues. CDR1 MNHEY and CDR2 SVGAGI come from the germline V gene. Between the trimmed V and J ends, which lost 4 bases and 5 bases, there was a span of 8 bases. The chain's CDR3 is CASSWGGYGYTF. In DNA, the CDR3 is TGTGCCAGCAGTTGGGGGGGGTATGGCTACACCTTC.

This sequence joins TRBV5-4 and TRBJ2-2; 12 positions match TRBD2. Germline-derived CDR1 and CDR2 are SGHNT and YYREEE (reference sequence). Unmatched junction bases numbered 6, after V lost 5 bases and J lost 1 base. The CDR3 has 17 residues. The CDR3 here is CASSPKTSGGNTGELFF. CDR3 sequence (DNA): TGTGCCAGCAGTCCGAAGACTAGCGGGGGGAACACCGGGGAGCTGTTTTTT.

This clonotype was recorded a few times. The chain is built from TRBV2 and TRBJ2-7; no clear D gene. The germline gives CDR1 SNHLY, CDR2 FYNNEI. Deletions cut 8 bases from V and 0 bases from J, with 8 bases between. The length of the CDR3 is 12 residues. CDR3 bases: TGTGCCAGCTTACAGAGCTCCTACGAGCAGTACTTC. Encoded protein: CASLQSSYEQYF.

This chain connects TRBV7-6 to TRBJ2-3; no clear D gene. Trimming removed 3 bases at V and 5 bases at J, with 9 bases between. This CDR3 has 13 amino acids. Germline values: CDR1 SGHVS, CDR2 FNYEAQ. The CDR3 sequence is CASSLRIGDTQYF. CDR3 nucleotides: TGTGCCAGCAGCTTGAGAATCGGAGATACGCAGTATTTT.

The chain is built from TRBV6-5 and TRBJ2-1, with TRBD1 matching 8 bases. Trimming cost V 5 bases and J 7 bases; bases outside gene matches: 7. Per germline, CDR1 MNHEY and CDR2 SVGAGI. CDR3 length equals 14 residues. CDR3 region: CASSPWTGKNEQFF. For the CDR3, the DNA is TGTGCCAGCAGTCCCTGGACAGGGAAGAATGAGCAGTTCTTC.

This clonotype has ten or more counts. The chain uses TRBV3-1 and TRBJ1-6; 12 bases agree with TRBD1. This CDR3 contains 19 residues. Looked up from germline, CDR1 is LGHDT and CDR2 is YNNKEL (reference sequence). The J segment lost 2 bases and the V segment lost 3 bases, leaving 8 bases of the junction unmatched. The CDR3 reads CASSHGPGQGATYNSPLHF. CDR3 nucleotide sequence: TGTGCCAGCAGCCATGGGCCGGGACAGGGGGCGACCTATAATTCACCCCTCCACTTT. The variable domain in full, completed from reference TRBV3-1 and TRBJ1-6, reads DTAVSQTPKYLVTQMGNDKSIKCEQNLGHDTMYWYKQDSKKFLKIMFSYNNKELIINETVPNRFSPKSPDKAHLNLHINSLELGDSAVYFCASSHGPGQGATYNSPLHFGNGTRLTVT.

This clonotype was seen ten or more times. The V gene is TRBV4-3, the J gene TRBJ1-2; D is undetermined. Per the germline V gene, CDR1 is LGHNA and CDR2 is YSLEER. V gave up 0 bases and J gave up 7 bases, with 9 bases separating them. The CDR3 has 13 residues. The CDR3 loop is CASSQESWGGYTF. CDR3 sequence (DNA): TGCGCCAGCAGCCAAGAGTCCTGGGGTGGCTACACCTTC.

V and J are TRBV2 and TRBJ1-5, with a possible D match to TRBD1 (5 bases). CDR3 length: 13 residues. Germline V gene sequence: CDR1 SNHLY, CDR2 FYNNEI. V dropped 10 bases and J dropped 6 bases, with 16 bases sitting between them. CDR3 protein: CAIRAGPGQPQHF. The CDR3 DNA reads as TGTGCCATCCGAGCAGGGCCGGGTCAGCCCCAGCATTTT.

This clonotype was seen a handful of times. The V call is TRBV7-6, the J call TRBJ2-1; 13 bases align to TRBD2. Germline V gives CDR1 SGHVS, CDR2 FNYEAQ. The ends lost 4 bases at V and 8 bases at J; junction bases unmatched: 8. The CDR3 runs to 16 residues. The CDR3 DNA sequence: TGTGCCAGCAGCTCGAGAACTAGCGGGGGGGCTGATGAGCAGTTCTTC. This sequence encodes CASSSRTSGGADEQFF.

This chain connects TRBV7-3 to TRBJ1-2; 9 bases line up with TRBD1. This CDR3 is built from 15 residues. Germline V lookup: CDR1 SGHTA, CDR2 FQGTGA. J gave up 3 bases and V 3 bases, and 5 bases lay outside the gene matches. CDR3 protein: CASSLTGGAYYGYTF. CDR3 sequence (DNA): TGTGCCAGCAGCTTGACAGGGGGAGCCTACTATGGCTACACCTTC.